The clone carrying this TCR beta chain was detected a few times. No antigen is known for it. These data are taken from a study of identical twins. The length of the CDR3 is 16 residues. With 4 bases clipped from V and 6 bases from J, the junction kept 15 bases outside the gene matches. Germline CDR1 is SGHRS and CDR2 is YFSETQ. General study results and limits: Cord blood beta clonotypes present at high abundance carried fewer insertions; no such pattern appeared in memory repertoires. Excess sharing by twins proved weaker in beta out-of-frame sequences.

TCRdb re-called the 5' RACE reads with MiXCR, one entry per CDR3 protein. Among about 890,000 distinct CDR3 sequences listed, 9% to 15% were seen once. The sample also formed part of further work on yellow fever vaccine responses in identical twins.

The sequencing input was PBMCs. This chain joins TRBV5-1 and TRBJ1-1; TRBD1 matches at 7 bases. The TCR was taken from a woman under 30 in good health. The CDR3 loop reads CASSPTEGGGAAEAFF. CDR3 DNA sequence: TGCGCCAGCAGCCCCACCGAAGGGGGCGGAGCGGCTGAAGCTTTCTTT.